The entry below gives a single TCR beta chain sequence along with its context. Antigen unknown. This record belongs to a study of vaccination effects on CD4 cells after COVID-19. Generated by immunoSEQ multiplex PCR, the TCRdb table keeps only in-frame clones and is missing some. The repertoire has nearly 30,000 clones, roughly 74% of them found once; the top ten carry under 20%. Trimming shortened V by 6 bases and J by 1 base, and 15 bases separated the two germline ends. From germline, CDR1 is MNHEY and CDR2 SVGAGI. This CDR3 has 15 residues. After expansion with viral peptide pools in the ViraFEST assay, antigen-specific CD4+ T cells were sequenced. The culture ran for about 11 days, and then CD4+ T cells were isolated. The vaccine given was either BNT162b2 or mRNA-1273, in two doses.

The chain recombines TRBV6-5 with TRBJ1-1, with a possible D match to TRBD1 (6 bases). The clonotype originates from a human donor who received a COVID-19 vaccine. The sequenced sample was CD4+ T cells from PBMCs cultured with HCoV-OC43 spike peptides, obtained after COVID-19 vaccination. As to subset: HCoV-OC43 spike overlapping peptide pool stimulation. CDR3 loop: CASRKGGLWNTEAFF. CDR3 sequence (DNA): TGTGCCAGCAGAAAGGGGGGTTTGTGGAACACTGAAGCTTTCTTT.